This TCR beta chain was profiled in a study of T cells after yellow fever vaccination. Study-wide background: SMART-Seq v4 Ultra Low Input prepared libraries from low-cell fractions. General study results and limits: Contaminants from the bulk population, in the form of abundant clonotypes, could be found in FACS-sorted repertoires. Post-booster reappearance was seen for most primary-vaccination clones (nearly 97% CD4, about 88% CD8).

Researchers made TCR cDNA using 5'RACE template switching, and this step added a universal primer site and UMIs. TCRdb processed the 5' RACE reads anew with MiXCR; each CDR3 protein has one entry. The sample shows under 150,000 distinct CDR3 sequences, 6.5% to 8.5% of them seen only once. Comments on this clonotype: The target antigen is unknown.

CDR3 length: 15 amino acids. V was trimmed by 0 bases and J by 0 bases, leaving 10 bases between them. CDR1 is GTSNPN, CDR2 SVGIG, per germline (reference sequence). This sequence joins TRBV30 and TRBJ2-3, with no clear D. The sequence came from a man younger than 45 who received the YFV17D yellow fever vaccine. The sequences come from CD4+ T cells sorted from PBMCs, collected 5 days after the yellow fever booster vaccination. The CDR3 loop reads CAWSVPAASTDTQYF. Written as DNA, the CDR3 is TGTGCCTGGAGTGTACCGGCGGCTAGCACAGATACGCAGTATTTT. Drawing the rest from reference TRBV30 and TRBJ2-3, the complete variable domain is SQTIHQWPATLVQPVGSPLSLECTVEGTSNPNLYWYRQAAGRGLQLLFYSVGIGQISSEVPQNLSASRPQDRQFILSSKKLLLSDSGFYLCAWSVPAASTDTQYFGPGTRLTVL.